The T cell receptor beta chain described here comes from a study of brain metastases from non-small cell lung cancer. Whole-study findings and limits: T-cell clones appeared expanded in approximately 58% of brain metastases relative to matched primary tumors. T-cell infiltration was lower in brain metastases than primaries (P < 0.001). Brain metastases shared most TCR repertoire with primaries, with sparse T cells.

V lost 8 bases to trimming and J lost 9 bases, with 11 bases between them. Germline V CDR1 and CDR2: MNHEY, SVGEGT. The length of the CDR3 is 12 residues. Produced via immunoSEQ multiplex PCR; TCRdb's table is partial and in-frame only. The top ten clones hold roughly 29% of a sample with fewer than 500 clones, 86% of them seen once. To note about this clone: What it recognizes is unknown.

The chain couples TRBV6-2 or TRBV6-3 to TRBJ1-6, with D unclear. This TCR was sampled from a donor over 35 with non-small cell lung cancer. Input material: tissue from a brain metastasis. The CDR3 loop is CASGRPGSPLHF. CDR3 in DNA: TGTGCCAGCGGCCGGCCAGGTTCACCCCTCCACTTT.